This TCR beta chain was recorded in a study of STAT5B mutations in CD4+ large granular lymphocyte leukemia. Using immunoSEQ multiplex PCR, the repertoire was profiled, and TCRdb retains in-frame clones only, with some absent. The sample has 30,000 to 40,000 clones, 70% to 90% seen once; the top ten hold roughly 3.4%. This TCR was sampled from a human donor in good health. The sample consisted of CD4+ T cells from blood buffy coats.

The CDR3 here is CASRGTGPYYEQYF. CDR3 sequence (DNA): TGTGCCAGCAGGGGGACAGGGCCCTACTACGAGCAGTACTTC. The V and J genes are TRBV5-6 and TRBJ2-7; TRBD1 aligns across 9 bases. Per germline, CDR1 SGHDT and CDR2 YYEEEE. CDR3 size: 14 residues. J gave up 3 bases and V 5 bases, and 6 bases lay outside the gene matches.